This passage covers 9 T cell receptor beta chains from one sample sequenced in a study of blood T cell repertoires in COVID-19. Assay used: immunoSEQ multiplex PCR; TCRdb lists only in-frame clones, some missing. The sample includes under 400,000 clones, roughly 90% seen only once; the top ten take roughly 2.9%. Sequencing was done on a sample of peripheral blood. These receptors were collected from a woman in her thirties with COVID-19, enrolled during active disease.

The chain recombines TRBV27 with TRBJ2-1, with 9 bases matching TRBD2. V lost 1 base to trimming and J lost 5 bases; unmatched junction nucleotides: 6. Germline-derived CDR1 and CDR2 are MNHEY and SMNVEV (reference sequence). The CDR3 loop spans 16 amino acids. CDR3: CASSLWSLAGNNEQFF. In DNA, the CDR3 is TGTGCCAGCAGTTTATGGAGCCTAGCGGGGAACAATGAGCAGTTCTTC.

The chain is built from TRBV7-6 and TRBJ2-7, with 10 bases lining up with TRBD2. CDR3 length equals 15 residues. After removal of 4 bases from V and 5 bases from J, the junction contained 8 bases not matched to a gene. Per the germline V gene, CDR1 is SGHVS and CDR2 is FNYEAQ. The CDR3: CASSSPLAGVNEQYF. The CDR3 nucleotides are TGTGCCAGCAGCTCCCCTCTAGCGGGAGTAAACGAGCAGTACTTC.

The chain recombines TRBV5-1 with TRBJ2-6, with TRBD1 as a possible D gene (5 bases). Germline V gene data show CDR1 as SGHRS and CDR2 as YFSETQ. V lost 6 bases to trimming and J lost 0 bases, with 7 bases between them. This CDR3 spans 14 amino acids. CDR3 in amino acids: CASTQDSGANVLTF. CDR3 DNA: TGCGCCAGCACACAGGACTCTGGGGCCAACGTCCTGACTTTC.

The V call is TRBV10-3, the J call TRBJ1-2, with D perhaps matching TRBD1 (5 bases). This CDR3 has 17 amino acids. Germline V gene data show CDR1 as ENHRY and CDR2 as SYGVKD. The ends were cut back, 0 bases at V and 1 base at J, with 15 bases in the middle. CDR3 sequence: CAISESITDTLNYGYTF. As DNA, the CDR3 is TGTGCCATCAGTGAGTCGATAACGGACACCCTTAACTATGGCTACACCTTC.

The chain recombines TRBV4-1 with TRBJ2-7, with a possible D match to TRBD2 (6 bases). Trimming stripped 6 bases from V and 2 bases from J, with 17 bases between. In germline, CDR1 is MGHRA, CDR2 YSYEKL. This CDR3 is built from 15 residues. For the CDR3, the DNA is TGCGCCAGCAGTCCGAGTGGGGGGACCCCCTACGAGCAGTACTTC. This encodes CASSPSGGTPYEQYF.

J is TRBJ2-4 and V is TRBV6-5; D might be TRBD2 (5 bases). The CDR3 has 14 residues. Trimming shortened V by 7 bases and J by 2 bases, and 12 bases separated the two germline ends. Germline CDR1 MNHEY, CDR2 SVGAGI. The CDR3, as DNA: TGTGCCAGCATCGGACTCGCAACCAAAAACATTCAGTACTTC. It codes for CASIGLATKNIQYF.

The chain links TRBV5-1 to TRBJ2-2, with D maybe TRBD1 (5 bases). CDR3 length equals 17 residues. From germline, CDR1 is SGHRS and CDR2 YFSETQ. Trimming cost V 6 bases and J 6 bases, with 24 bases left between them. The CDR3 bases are TGCGCCAGCACCTCCCTGTGGGCAGGGAAGGCGGCCGGGGAGCTGTTTTTT. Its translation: CASTSLWAGKAAGELFF.

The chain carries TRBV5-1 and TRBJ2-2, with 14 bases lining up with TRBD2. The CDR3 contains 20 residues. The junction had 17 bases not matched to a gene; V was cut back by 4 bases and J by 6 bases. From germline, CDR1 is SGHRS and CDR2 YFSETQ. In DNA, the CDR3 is TGCGCCAGCAGCCCAGCTTATCCGGGACTAGCGGGAGAAAACGCCGGGGAGCTGTTTTTT. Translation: CASSPAYPGLAGENAGELFF.

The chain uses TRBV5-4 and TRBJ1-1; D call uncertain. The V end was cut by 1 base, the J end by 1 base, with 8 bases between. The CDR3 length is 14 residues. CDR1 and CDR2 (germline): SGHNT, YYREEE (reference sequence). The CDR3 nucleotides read TGTGCCAGCAGCTTGTACAGCCGGAACACTGAAGCTTTCTTT. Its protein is CASSLYSRNTEAFF.